Shown below are 23 T cell receptor beta chains from a single sample sequenced in a study of vaccination effects on CD4 cells after COVID-19. Their specific antigens are unknown. Pools of viral peptides were used by the ViraFEST assay to expand antigen-specific CD4+ T cells ahead of sequencing. When less than 11 days of culture had elapsed, CD4+ T cells were isolated. Absence of prior SARS-CoV-2 infection characterized the vaccine recipients, who showed negative nucleocapsid antibodies. The repertoire was sequenced with immunoSEQ multiplex PCR; TCRdb's copy has only in-frame clones and lacks some. The data hold roughly 60,000 clones, with 70% observed a single time. This specimen consisted of CD4+ T cells from PBMCs cultured with SARS-CoV-2 spike peptides, obtained before COVID-19 vaccination. The receptor set was obtained from a human donor who received a COVID-19 vaccine.

The chain combines TRBV15 with TRBJ1-1; 9 bases match TRBD1. With 3 bases clipped from V and 0 bases from J, the junction kept 8 bases outside the gene matches. Germline lookup yields CDR1 LNHNV and CDR2 YYDKDF (reference sequence). The CDR3 is 17 residues long. The CDR3 region is CATSRGRDRVMNTEAFF. CDR3 sequence (DNA): TGTGCCACCAGCAGGGGCCGGGACAGGGTTATGAACACTGAAGCTTTCTTT.

The chain employs TRBV18 and TRBJ2-7, with a weak D call TRBD2 (6 bases). In germline, CDR1 is KGHSH, CDR2 LQKENI. The V end was cut by 3 bases, the J end by 4 bases, with 16 bases between. CDR3 length: 15 amino acids. In DNA form, the CDR3 reads TGTGCCAGCTCACCCTCTAGCGCTTACCCTTACGAGCAGTACTTC. Residues: CASSPSSAYPYEQYF.

V usage is TRBV3-1 (or the pseudogene TRBV3-2) and J usage is TRBJ1-5; D may be TRBD1 (6 bases). Trimming took off 5 bases at V and 6 bases at J, with 17 bases between the two ends. This CDR3 contains 15 residues. Per germline, CDR1 LGHDT and CDR2 YNNKEL (reference sequence). DNA for the CDR3: TGTGCCAGCAGCGCAGGTTACGGGACAACTCAGCCCCAGCATTTT. Encoded protein: CASSAGYGTTQPQHF.

The V and J genes are TRBV5-1 and TRBJ2-3; 12 nucleotides line up with TRBD2. The V gene's germline CDR1 is SGHRS and CDR2 YFSETQ. V was clipped by 4 bases and J by 0 bases; unmatched bases: 3. CDR3 length: 16 amino acids. The CDR3 nucleotides read TGCGCCAGCAGCGGACTAGCGGGGCCCAGCACAGATACGCAGTATTTT. This codes for CASSGLAGPSTDTQYF.

The V gene is TRBV24-1, the J gene TRBJ2-1, with D perhaps assigned TRBD1 or TRBD2 (5 bases each). This CDR3 is built from 13 residues. Germline V gene sequence: CDR1 KGHDR, CDR2 SFDVKD. V shed 4 bases and J shed 2 bases, with 5 bases lying between them. CDR3 sequence reads: CATSEGAYNEQFF. The DNA for the CDR3 is TGTGCCACCAGTGAGGGGGCCTACAATGAGCAGTTCTTC.

As DNA, the CDR3 is TGTGCCAGCAGCACTTACAGGTACACTGAAGCTTTCTTT. This codes for CASSTYRYTEAFF. The genes are TRBV12-3 or TRBV12-4 and TRBJ1-1; D is possibly TRBD1 (5 bases). This CDR3 spans 13 amino acids. V gave up 6 bases and J gave up 3 bases, with 11 bases separating them.

As concerns this clone: The germline gene is not matched at one end of the junction; a read error may be the cause. The genes are TRBV7-7 and TRBJ2-5; D assignment may be TRBD1 or TRBD2 (5 bases each). CDR1 is SSHAT, CDR2 FNYEAQ, per germline (reference sequence). This CDR3 is built from 17 residues. CDR3 nucleotides: TGTGCTAGCAGCTTTGGGCGAGGGCCCCCAGGGACCGAGACCCAGTACTTC. Its protein is CASSFGRGPPGTETQYF. Together with reference TRBV7-7 and TRBJ2-5, the CDR3 gives the full variable domain: GAGVSQSPRYKVTKRGQDVTLRCDPISSHATLYWYQQALGQGPEFLTYFNYEAQPDKSGLPSDRFSAERPEGSISTLTIQRTEQRDSAMYRCASSFGRGPPGTETQYFGPGTRLLVL.

This chain joins TRBV9 and TRBJ2-3; 7 bases are a match to TRBD2. CDR3 length equals 16 residues. J was trimmed by 0 bases and V by 4 bases; bases with no gene match: 8. Germline V gives CDR1 SGDLS, CDR2 YYNGEE. The CDR3 region is CASSTPGGSSTDTQYF. CDR3 nucleotides: TGTGCCAGCAGCACTCCGGGGGGATCTAGCACAGATACGCAGTATTTT.

The chain combines TRBV12-3 or TRBV12-4 with TRBJ1-4; D is unresolved. The CDR3 spans 13 residues. V was pared by 2 bases and J by 4 bases, with 5 bases between. The CDR3 bases are TGTGCCAGCAGTTTATTCCTTAATGAAAAACTGTTTTTT. Protein: CASSLFLNEKLFF.

The chain has TRBV30 and TRBJ1-2; no clear D. V was clipped by 2 bases and J by 4 bases, with 11 bases between them. The CDR3 contains 13 residues. Germline CDR1 and CDR2: GTSNPN and SVGIG (reference sequence). The CDR3 is CAWSKVRPYGYTF. The CDR3 bases are TGTGCCTGGAGTAAAGTCAGGCCCTATGGCTACACCTTC.

This clone showed up many times. The chain couples TRBV6-5 to TRBJ1-2, with 7 bases that match TRBD1. The V segment lost 5 bases and the J segment 4 bases; nucleotides outside the gene matches: 7. This CDR3 is built from 14 residues. Germline V CDR1 and CDR2: MNHEY, SVGAGI. The CDR3 sequence is CASSPGPGGYGYTF. The CDR3 DNA reads TGTGCCAGCAGTCCGGGCCCAGGGGGCTATGGCTACACCTTC.

The chain has TRBV19 and TRBJ2-5, with D perhaps matching TRBD1 (6 bases). V lost 6 bases, J lost 4 bases, and 21 bases lay in between. The CDR3 spans 16 residues. CDR1 and CDR2 from the germline V gene are LNHDA and SQIVND (reference sequence). Here the CDR3 DNA reads TGTGCCAGTAGCCCTGGGCTCGGCAGGGGTGGAGAGACCCAGTACTTC. Encoded protein: CASSPGLGRGGETQYF. Variable domain in full (rest from reference TRBV19 and TRBJ2-5): DGGITQSPKYLFRKEGQNVTLSCEQNLNHDAMYWYRQDPGQGLRLIYYSQIVNDFQKGDIAEGYSVSREKKESFPLTVTSAQKNPTAFYLCASSPGLGRGGETQYFGPGTRLLVL.

The V and J genes are TRBV10-3 and TRBJ2-7; 7 nucleotides line up with TRBD2. Germline assignment: CDR1 ENHRY and CDR2 SYGVKD. The CDR3 length is 14 residues. Trimming removed 4 bases from V and 1 base from J; junction bases left unmatched: 4. The CDR3 nucleotides are TGTGCCATCAGTGCTAGCGGCCGATCCTACGAGCAGTACTTC. As protein: CAISASGRSYEQYF.

V and J are TRBV6-5 and TRBJ2-1; a possible D gene is TRBD2 (5 bases). V gave up 7 bases and J gave up 3 bases, with 13 bases separating them. The V gene's germline CDR1 is MNHEY and CDR2 SVGAGI. CDR3 length: 14 amino acids. The CDR3 sequence is CASNPAGRYNEQFF. The CDR3 nucleotides read TGTGCCAGCAATCCTGCGGGTCGCTACAATGAGCAGTTCTTC.

The chain links TRBV13 to TRBJ2-1; TRBD1 matches at 11 bases. V dropped 7 bases and J dropped 9; count of bases not matched to a gene: 11. CDR3 length: 15 amino acids. Germline loops: CDR1 PRHDT, CDR2 FYEKMQ (reference sequence). The CDR3 loop reads CASKLPGQGASEQFF. For the CDR3, the DNA is TGTGCCAGCAAATTACCAGGACAGGGGGCAAGTGAGCAGTTCTTC. The complete variable domain, with remaining parts taken from reference TRBV13 and TRBJ2-1, reads AAGVIQSPRHLIKEKRETATLKCYPIPRHDTVYWYQQGPGQDPQFLISFYEKMQSDKGSIPDRFSAQQFSDYHSELNMSSLELGDSALYFCASKLPGQGASEQFFGPGTRLTVL.

The V and J genes are TRBV7-3 and TRBJ1-1; no firm D call. Germline CDR1 is SGHTA and CDR2 is FQGTGA. The CDR3 sequence is 13 residues long. The germline V and J ends were trimmed by 5 bases and 2 bases, with 9 bases remaining between them. CDR3 nucleotide sequence: TGTGCCAGCAGCGGCGCCTATAACACTGAAGCTTTCTTT. Protein sequence: CASSGAYNTEAFF.

The CDR3 nucleotides read TGTGCCACCAGCAGACCGACGATGGGTGAGCAGTTCTTC. It translates to CATSRPTMGEQFF. The rearrangement uses TRBV15 and TRBJ2-1; D remains ambiguous. V was shortened by 2 bases and J by 9 bases, with 11 bases between the two germline ends. CDR3 size: 13 residues. Germline CDR1 is LNHNV and CDR2 is YYDKDF (reference sequence).

This clone was seen only a few times. The rearrangement uses TRBV2 and TRBJ1-6; 9 bases line up with TRBD1. V lost 6 bases to trimming and J lost 5 bases; unmatched junction nucleotides: 2. CDR3 size: 14 residues. The germline CDR1 and CDR2 sequences are SNHLY and FYNNEI. The CDR3 nucleotides read TGTGCCAGCAGGTACAGGGGGCATAATTCACCCCTCCACTTT. It specifies CASRYRGHNSPLHF.

This clone was observed a single time. V is TRBV7-2 and J is TRBJ2-5; TRBD2 matches at 14 bases. Trimming removed 5 bases from V and 7 bases from J; junction bases left unmatched: 12. The CDR3 loop spans 17 amino acids. Germline V CDR1 and CDR2: SGHTA, FQGNSA. In nucleotides, the CDR3 is TGTGCCAGCAGCCCAAGAGGACTAGCGGGGGGCATGGGGACCCAGTACTTC. This codes for CASSPRGLAGGMGTQYF.

V is TRBV19 and J is TRBJ2-1, with TRBD2 identical over 7 bases. Looked up from germline, CDR1 is LNHDA and CDR2 is SQIVND (reference sequence). The CDR3 consists of 15 residues. V lost 3 bases, J lost 6 bases, and 8 bases stayed unmatched. The CDR3: CASSIIGAGVNEQFF. For the CDR3, the DNA is TGTGCCAGTAGTATTATCGGCGCGGGGGTCAATGAGCAGTTCTTC.

This clone appeared once. This chain links TRBV28 with TRBJ1-2, with unresolved D. CDR1 and CDR2 from the germline V gene are MDHEN and SYDVKM. Trimming shortened V by 3 bases and J by 11 bases, and 10 bases separated the two germline ends. The CDR3 loop spans 11 amino acids. CDR3 DNA sequence: TGTGCCAGCAGTTTGATCGGGGTTTACACCTTC. Translation gives CASSLIGVYTF.

The chain carries TRBV9 and TRBJ1-2, with TRBD1 matching 7 bases. The ends lost 0 bases at V and 6 bases at J; junction bases unmatched: 8. Germline CDR1 SGDLS, CDR2 YYNGEE. This CDR3 has 15 amino acids. Here the CDR3 reads CASSVGTGLGDGYTF. The CDR3 DNA follows: TGTGCCAGCAGCGTAGGGACAGGCCTAGGGGATGGCTACACCTTC.

J is TRBJ2-1 and V is TRBV19; 10 positions agree with TRBD2. J was trimmed by 3 bases and V by 7 bases; bases with no gene match: 6. Germline V gene lookup returns CDR1 LNHDA and CDR2 SQIVND (reference sequence). This CDR3 has 15 amino acids. CDR3 nucleotide sequence: TGTGCCAGTACTCTCACTAGCGGGATCTACAATGAGCAGTTCTTC. Translation gives CASTLTSGIYNEQFF. Full variable domain (outside the CDR3, taken from reference TRBV19 and TRBJ2-1): DGGITQSPKYLFRKEGQNVTLSCEQNLNHDAMYWYRQDPGQGLRLIYYSQIVNDFQKGDIAEGYSVSREKKESFPLTVTSAQKNPTAFYLCASTLTSGIYNEQFFGPGTRLTVL.